These T cell receptor beta chains were read from a single sample in a study of blood T cells in healthy people across ages. Each CDR3 protein gets one entry after TCRdb re-called the 5' RACE reads with MiXCR. The profile covers roughly 1.9 million distinct CDR3 sequences, with approximately 39% appearing a single time and more than 20% taken by the ten largest. The material sequenced was blood. These receptors all stem from a human donor in good health. CDR3s include the opening cysteine and the closing phenylalanine or tryptophan. D genes are given only for firm matches. Size is stated for part of the rows, as once, few or many counts, or as a class when the clone is expanded.

j_gene | v_gene | d_gene | abundance | CDR3aa | CDR3nt
TRBJ2-7 | TRBV4-3 | . | . | CASSQDGGTEDYEQYF | TGCGCCAGCAGCCAAGATGGGGGGACAGAGGACTACGAGCAGTACTTC
TRBJ2-7 | TRBV2 | TRBD1 | . | CASRGAQGAYEQYF | TGTGCCAGCAGGGGGGCACAGGGGGCTTACGAGCAGTACTTC
TRBJ2-1 | TRBV10-3 | . | few | CATTGGVNNEQFF | TGTGCCACTACAGGGGGGGTTAACAATGAGCAGTTCTTC
TRBJ1-1 | TRBV7-2 | . | . | CASSPMEDVEAFF | TGTGCCAGCAGCCCTATGGAGGACGTTGAAGCTTTCTTT
TRBJ1-1 | TRBV9 | . | . | CASSASSGMNTEAFF | TGTGCCAGCAGCGCGTCGTCCGGCATGAACACTGAAGCTTTCTTT
TRBJ2-1 | TRBV7-2 | . | few | CASSLRMDNEQFF | TGTGCCAGCAGCTTAAGAATGGACAATGAGCAGTTCTTC
TRBJ2-3 | TRBV7-9 | . | . | CASSPPGTHTDTQYF | TGTGCCAGCAGCCCCCCAGGGACGCACACAGATACGCAGTATTTT
TRBJ2-7 | TRBV5-1 | . | . | CASSYEGGTYEQYF | TGCGCCAGCAGTTATGAGGGGGGGACCTACGAGCAGTACTTC
TRBJ2-1 | TRBV7-2 | . | . | CASSLGIGQIYNEQFF | TGTGCCAGCAGCTTAGGTATAGGGCAAATTTACAATGAGCAGTTCTTC
TRBJ2-3 | TRBV4-3 | TRBD2 | few | CASSQEAAGDTDTQYF | TGCGCCAGCAGCCAAGAAGCAGCGGGGGACACAGATACGCAGTATTTT
TRBJ1-1 | TRBV13 | . | once | CASSSPAGSRDTEAFF | TGTGCCAGCAGCTCACCGGCGGGATCCCGGGACACTGAAGCTTTCTTT
TRBJ1-6 | TRBV7-2 | . | . | CASSLQAHTPSPLHF | TGTGCCAGCAGCTTACAGGCACATACGCCTTCACCCCTCCACTTT
TRBJ2-3 | TRBV16 | . | . | CASAREGYTDTQYF | TGTGCCAGCGCCCGGGAAGGGTATACAGATACGCAGTATTTT
TRBJ2-1 | TRBV20-1 | TRBD2 | . | CSAHEFGGGAAEQFF | TGCAGTGCCCACGAGTTTGGCGGGGGGGCCGCTGAGCAGTTCTTC
TRBJ1-1 | TRBV20-1 | . | few | CSARVGSTEAFF | TGCAGTGCTAGAGTAGGGAGCACTGAAGCTTTCTTT
TRBJ2-3 | TRBV11-2 | TRBD2 | . | CASSLEGGYTDTQYF | TGTGCCAGCAGCTTAGAGGGGGGGTACACAGATACGCAGTATTTT